The next 29 T cell receptor beta chains were all read from a single sample in a study of a mutant IDH1 vaccine in newly diagnosed glioma. Documented time point: week 23, last vaccination. Each vaccine dose was 300 ug of mutant IDH1 20-mer peptide, with topical imiquimod. These receptors have no identified antigens. Measured with immunoSEQ multiplex PCR; TCRdb has only the in-frame clones, and not every one. The repertoire holds roughly 60,000 clones, 80% seen once, with 6.2% in the top ten. The sample consisted of PBMCs, taken from a glioma patient whose treatment included an IDH1 peptide vaccine. Receptors were obtained from a man in his forties with glioma.

The J gene is TRBJ1-1, the V gene TRBV5-1; tentatively, D is TRBD1 (6 bases). This CDR3 is 16 amino acids long. Trimming removed 0 bases at V and 1 base at J, with 13 bases between. Germline loops: CDR1 SGHRS, CDR2 YFSETQ. The CDR3 reads CASSLVGGRGNTEAFF. CDR3 coding DNA: TGCGCCAGCAGCTTGGTTGGGGGGCGGGGGAACACTGAAGCTTTCTTT.

The gene calls are TRBV7-2 and TRBJ2-2, with D perhaps TRBD1 (6 bases). V lost 1 base, J lost 7 bases, and 13 bases lay in between. Germline V lookup: CDR1 SGHTA, CDR2 FQGNSA. CDR3 length: 15 residues. For the CDR3, the DNA is TGTGCCAGCAGCTTAGTTGGGACACTGGGCGGGGAGCTGTTTTTT. Amino acid sequence: CASSLVGTLGGELFF.

In this sample, this clone turned up once. The chain carries TRBV25-1 and TRBJ1-6; D possibly corresponds to TRBD1 (5 bases). The germline V gene encodes CDR1 MGHDK and CDR2 SYGVNS. The V end lost 1 base, the J end lost 7 bases, and 11 bases lay between the germline ends. This CDR3 has 15 amino acids. As DNA, the CDR3 is TGTGCCAGCAGTGAATGGGACTCCGCAAATTCACCCCTCCACTTT. Translating it yields CASSEWDSANSPLHF.

This sequence joins TRBV7-2 and TRBJ2-7, with D maybe TRBD2 (5 bases). Trimming removed 5 bases at V and 7 bases at J, with 12 bases between. CDR3 length: 12 amino acids. The germline V gene has CDR1 SGHTA and CDR2 FQGNSA. CDR3 residues: CASSLTPGEQYF. The DNA of the CDR3 is TGTGCCAGCAGCCTCACCCCGGGGGAGCAGTACTTC. Looking up the rest from reference TRBV7-2 and TRBJ2-7 gives the full variable domain: GAGVSQSPSNKVTEKGKDVELRCDPISGHTALYWYRQSLGQGLEFLIYFQGNSAPDKSGLPSDRFSAERTGGSVSTLTIQRTQQEDSAVYLCASSLTPGEQYFGPGTRLTVT.

This chain joins TRBV25-1 and TRBJ2-5, with a possible D match to TRBD1 (5 bases). This CDR3 comprises 11 residues. The V end was cut by 8 bases, the J end by 4 bases, with 8 bases between. Germline CDR1 and CDR2: MGHDK and SYGVNS. CDR3 nucleotides: TGTGCCAGCCCAGGGATAGAGACCCAGTACTTC. Amino acid sequence: CASPGIETQYF. The whole variable domain, remainder taken from reference TRBV25-1 and TRBJ2-5, is EADIYQTPRYLVIGTGKKITLECSQTMGHDKMYWYQQDPGMELHLIHYSYGVNSTEKGDLSSESTVSRIRTEHFPLTLESARPSHTSQYLCASPGIETQYFGPGTRLLVL.

The V gene is TRBV30, the J gene TRBJ1-4; D ambiguous. The V and J ends lost 2 bases and 4 bases respectively, with 5 bases between them. Germline values: CDR1 GTSNPN, CDR2 SVGIG (reference sequence). CDR3 length: 12 amino acids. The CDR3, as DNA: TGTGCCTGGAGTCAGAATAATGAAAAACTGTTTTTT. Its translation: CAWSQNNEKLFF.

This chain connects TRBV5-1 to TRBJ1-1, with 8 bases lining up with TRBD1. V lost 2 bases to trimming and J lost 8 bases; unmatched junction nucleotides: 11. In germline, CDR1 is SGHRS, CDR2 YFSETQ. This CDR3 contains 15 residues. In nucleotides, the CDR3 is TGCGCCAGCAGCTTAGGTTCGTCGGACAGGGAAGAAGCTTTCTTT. Its translation is CASSLGSSDREEAFF.

This clone was detected a few times. The chain couples TRBV7-9 to TRBJ2-7, with 9 bases aligning to TRBD1. Germline V CDR1 and CDR2: SEHNR, FQNEAQ (reference sequence). The CDR3 runs 17 residues. The V and J ends lost 3 bases and 0 bases, in that order; junction bases with no gene match: 9. The CDR3 sequence: CASSLLGGTGRSYEQYF. In nucleotides, the CDR3 is TGTGCCAGCAGCTTGCTCGGTGGGACAGGGCGCTCCTACGAGCAGTACTTC.

The gene calls are TRBV25-1 and TRBJ2-5, with D unresolved. The CDR3 runs 13 residues. V was trimmed by 1 base and J by 2 bases, leaving 5 bases between them. The germline V gene has CDR1 MGHDK and CDR2 SYGVNS. The CDR3 spells CASSEFGQETQYF. The CDR3 nucleotides read TGTGCCAGCAGTGAATTCGGACAAGAGACCCAGTACTTC.

The rearrangement uses TRBV2 and TRBJ2-5; TRBD2 matches 12 bases. The ends lost 4 bases at V and 5 bases at J; junction bases unmatched: 5. CDR1 is SNHLY and CDR2 is FYNNEI in the germline V gene. The CDR3 totals 15 residues. Written as DNA, the CDR3 is TGTGCCAGCAGTGCTAGACTAGCGGGAGCGGAGACCCAGTACTTC. Translation: CASSARLAGAETQYF.

This chain joins TRBV9 and TRBJ1-2; D is unclear. This CDR3 comprises 13 residues. CDR1 and CDR2 (germline): SGDLS, YYNGEE. The germline V and J ends were trimmed by 6 bases and 7 bases, with 16 bases remaining between them. CDR3 protein: CASTALQVGGYTF. The CDR3 DNA reads TGTGCCAGCACCGCCCTCCAGGTCGGTGGCTACACCTTC.

Here the CDR3 DNA reads TGTGCCAGCAGGAAAGAGGGGGGATATGACATTCAGTACTTC. Its protein product is CASRKEGGYDIQYF. J is TRBJ2-4 and V is TRBV6-1, with D perhaps given as TRBD1 or TRBD2 (6 bases each). This CDR3 spans 14 amino acids. CDR1 and CDR2 (germline): MNHNS, SASEGT. V was clipped by 6 bases and J by 8 bases, with 17 bases between them.

The CDR3 DNA follows: TGTGCCAGCTCACCCGAGCAGTACACTGAAGCTTTCTTT. This gives the protein CASSPEQYTEAFF. V is TRBV18 and J is TRBJ1-1; D is unresolved. This CDR3 is built from 13 residues. V was cut by 3 bases and J by 3 bases, with 8 bases left in between. Germline V gene sequence: CDR1 KGHSH, CDR2 LQKENI.

This clone was detected a few times. The rearrangement links TRBV5-1 to TRBJ2-1, with a possible D match to TRBD1 (6 bases). V was shortened by 1 base and J by 2 bases, with 10 bases between the two germline ends. Germline lookup yields CDR1 SGHRS and CDR2 YFSETQ. CDR3 length equals 15 residues. The CDR3 region is CASSLSSGAYNEQFF. The CDR3 coding sequence is TGCGCCAGCAGCTTGTCTTCAGGGGCCTACAATGAGCAGTTCTTC.

The chain has TRBV2 and TRBJ1-5, with a weak D call TRBD1 (6 bases). The CDR3 contains 14 residues. Trimming removed 3 bases from V and 6 bases from J, with 12 bases in between. In germline, CDR1 is SNHLY, CDR2 FYNNEI. The CDR3 coding sequence is TGTGCCAGCAGTGAGAACCAGGGGAGTCAGCCCCAGCATTTT. The encoded protein is CASSENQGSQPQHF.

J is TRBJ2-6 and V is TRBV2; no definite D call. CDR1 is SNHLY and CDR2 is FYNNEI in the germline V gene. CDR3 size: 15 residues. The V and J ends lost 4 bases and 1 base respectively, with 8 bases between them. In DNA form, the CDR3 reads TGTGCCAGCAGTGTTGGGGAATCTGGGGCCAACGTCCTGACTTTC. Protein product: CASSVGESGANVLTF.

The rearrangement uses TRBV7-2 and TRBJ2-5; D remains unclear. The CDR3 runs to 11 residues. Germline values: CDR1 SGHTA, CDR2 FQGNSA. The V end lost 6 bases, the J end lost 2 bases, and 4 bases lay between the germline ends. The CDR3 nucleotides read TGTGCCAGCAGGAAACAAGAGACCCAGTACTTC. Encoded protein: CASRKQETQYF. The entire variable domain, with the rest obtained from reference TRBV7-2 and TRBJ2-5, is as follows: GAGVSQSPSNKVTEKGKDVELRCDPISGHTALYWYRQSLGQGLEFLIYFQGNSAPDKSGLPSDRFSAERTGGSVSTLTIQRTQQEDSAVYLCASRKQETQYFGPGTRLLVL.

This clone has just one count. This chain joins TRBV9 and TRBJ2-1; 7 bases align to TRBD1. Looked up from germline, CDR1 is SGDLS and CDR2 is YYNGEE. V trimming: 3 bases; J trimming: 6 bases; junction bases outside the gene matches: 6. The CDR3 contains 14 residues. CDR3 amino acids: CASSAYSGGNEQFF. The CDR3 region has the DNA TGTGCCAGCAGCGCCTATTCAGGGGGCAATGAGCAGTTCTTC.

The gene calls are TRBV2 and TRBJ2-7; 9 nucleotides match TRBD2. The V gene's germline CDR1 is SNHLY and CDR2 FYNNEI. The V and J ends lost 2 bases and 7 bases, in that order; junction bases with no gene match: 9. The CDR3 has 15 amino acids. CDR3 in amino acids: CASSEMSGGIWEQYF. CDR3 coding DNA: TGTGCCAGCAGTGAAATGAGCGGGGGGATATGGGAGCAGTACTTC.

J is TRBJ2-3 and V is TRBV7-2; no clear D gene. The CDR3 consists of 15 residues. Germline CDR1 and CDR2: SGHTA and FQGNSA. The germline V and J ends were trimmed by 2 bases and 5 bases, with 14 bases remaining between them. The CDR3 reads CASSLSFVTRDTQYF. The CDR3 region has the DNA TGTGCCAGCAGCTTATCGTTTGTTACCCGAGATACGCAGTATTTT.

V and J are TRBV5-1 and TRBJ1-6; D remains unclear. There are 17 residues in the CDR3. The V end was cut by 4 bases, the J end by 10 bases, with 24 bases between. The germline V gene has CDR1 SGHRS and CDR2 YFSETQ. The CDR3 DNA reads TGCGCCAGCAGCATCCTTCCAACGAGCATCATTAAATCACCCCTCCACTTT. Encoded protein: CASSILPTSIIKSPLHF.

V and J are TRBV19 and TRBJ1-5; a weak D match, TRBD1 (5 bases). This CDR3 region has 14 residues. V gave up 6 bases and J gave up 3 bases, with 12 bases separating them. The germline V gene has CDR1 LNHDA and CDR2 SQIVND (reference sequence). CDR3 nucleotide sequence: TGTGCCAGTAGGGAGCAGGGCCACAATCAGCCCCAGCATTTT. Protein product: CASREQGHNQPQHF.

V and J are TRBV6-1 and TRBJ1-2, with D perhaps TRBD1 (6 bases). Trimming took 5 bases from V and 7 from J, leaving 17 bases between them. Germline assignment: CDR1 MNHNS and CDR2 SASEGT. CDR3 length: 14 residues. The CDR3 DNA reads as TGTGCCAGCAGTCCCCGGGACACCCTACTTGGCTACACCTTC. It translates to CASSPRDTLLGYTF.

The sample holds one count of this clone. The genes are TRBV6-1 and TRBJ2-5; 11 bases are a match to TRBD2. The CDR3 is 16 amino acids. From germline, CDR1 is MNHNS and CDR2 SASEGT. Trimming took 6 bases from V and 4 from J; bases not matched to a gene: 10. The DNA for the CDR3 is TGTGCCAGCAGGGAATACCCGGGACTAGCGGCAGAGACCCAGTACTTC. As protein: CASREYPGLAAETQYF.

This rearrangement joins TRBV4-2 to TRBJ1-2; TRBD1 agrees at 9 bases. CDR3 size: 15 residues. The germline V gene encodes CDR1 LGHNA and CDR2 YNFKEQ. The V gene end was trimmed by 6 bases and the J gene end by 5 bases; junction bases not matched to a gene: 10. The DNA of the CDR3 is TGTGCCAGCAGACCAACACAGGGGGCAGCGTATGGCTACACCTTC. Amino acid sequence: CASRPTQGAAYGYTF.

The V call is TRBV5-1, the J call TRBJ2-7; D is unresolved. The CDR3 covers 11 residues. Germline V CDR1 and CDR2: SGHRS, YFSETQ. V dropped 3 bases and J dropped 9 bases, with 10 bases sitting between them. CDR3 sequence (DNA): TGCGCCAGCAGCTCAGGACGCGGGCAGTACTTC. This sequence encodes CASSSGRGQYF.

The rearrangement links TRBV18 to TRBJ1-2; D may be TRBD1 (6 bases). Germline V CDR1 and CDR2: KGHSH, LQKENI. Trimming took off 2 bases at V and 4 bases at J, with 14 bases between the two ends. This CDR3 is 15 amino acids long. The CDR3 DNA reads TGTGCCAGCTCACCAGAGGCAGGGGCCTCCTATGGCTACACCTTC. It specifies CASSPEAGASYGYTF.

This clone was observed a single time. This chain connects TRBV6-6 to TRBJ1-2; D is perhaps TRBD1 (5 bases). Trimming removed 4 bases from V and 4 bases from J, with 13 bases in between. Germline assignment: CDR1 MNHNY and CDR2 SVGAGI (reference sequence). The CDR3 is made up of 14 amino acids. The CDR3 DNA is TGTGCCAGCAGTTTGGACGGGGGACGCTATGGCTACACCTTC. Its translation is CASSLDGGRYGYTF.

This chain links TRBV2 with TRBJ2-6; D might be TRBD2 (5 bases). Trimming left V 5 bases short and J 0 bases short, with 17 bases between. This CDR3 spans 18 amino acids. Per the germline V gene, CDR1 is SNHLY and CDR2 is FYNNEI. CDR3 bases: TGTGCCAGCAGTCCACTCGGACTCCTAATCTCTGGGGCCAACGTCCTGACTTTC. This codes for CASSPLGLLISGANVLTF.